The 8 T cell receptor beta chains given below trace back to one sample, sequenced in a study of shared clonotypes between healthy human individuals. Assay: immunoSEQ multiplex PCR; the TCRdb copy retains only in-frame clones and omits some. The sample holds about 520,000 clones, 78% seen once. Sequenced: PBMCs. These receptors were taken from a middle-aged woman in good health. Some clones in this sample may be carry-over from other donors' samples.

This clone was counted ten times or more. V gene TRBV4-2 combines with J gene TRBJ2-7; possible D gene TRBD2, 5 bases. The germline V gene has CDR1 LGHNA and CDR2 YNFKEQ. The CDR3 extends over 14 amino acids. Between the trimmed V and J ends, which lost 4 bases and 6 bases, there was a span of 16 bases. CDR3 residues: CASSPGLETSEQYF. Written as DNA, the CDR3 is TGTGCCAGCAGCCCTGGACTGGAAACGTCCGAGCAGTACTTC.

As for this clone: It may be a read error: a sequence one base away is much more abundant. The V and J genes are TRBV29-1 and TRBJ1-5; D remains unclear. This CDR3 has 12 amino acids. Germline assignment: CDR1 SQVTM and CDR2 ANQGSEA. The CDR3, as DNA: TGCAGCGTTGTAATAGGGCAGCAGCCCCGGCATTTT. It is translated as CSVVIGQQPRHF.

This chain uses TRBV9 with TRBJ1-3, with 9 bases matching TRBD1. V was pared by 4 bases and J by 4 bases, with 3 bases of the junction left unmatched. Germline V gives CDR1 SGDLS, CDR2 YYNGEE. There are 14 residues in the CDR3. CDR3 sequence: CASSPGQGGNTIYF. CDR3 DNA: TGTGCCAGCAGCCCGGGACAGGGAGGAAACACCATATATTTT.

The J gene is TRBJ2-1, the V gene TRBV18; the match to TRBD1 covers 7 bases. After removal of 5 bases from V and 1 base from J, the junction contained 8 bases not matched to a gene. Germline values: CDR1 KGHSH, CDR2 LQKENI. CDR3 size: 16 residues. The CDR3: CASSSQGIRSYNEQFF. CDR3 coding DNA: TGTGCCAGCTCATCACAGGGGATTAGGTCCTACAATGAGCAGTTCTTC. The full variable domain, completed using reference TRBV18 and TRBJ2-1, is NAGVMQNPRHLVRRRGQEARLRCSPMKGHSHVYWYRQLPEEGLKFMVYLQKENIIDESGMPKERFSAEFPKEGPSILRIQQVVRGDSAAYFCASSSQGIRSYNEQFFGPGTRLTVL.

The chain carries TRBV10-3 and TRBJ2-1; TRBD1 might be the D (5 bases). V lost 6 bases, J lost 10 bases, and 13 bases lay in between. CDR3 length: 12 residues. CDR1 and CDR2 from the germline V gene are ENHRY and SYGVKD. CDR3 nucleotide sequence: TGTGCCATCAGAGGGGTTAGTGGCGAGCAGTTCTTC. It is translated as CAIRGVSGEQFF.

The chain recombines TRBV10-2 with TRBJ2-2; tentative D call: TRBD2 (7 bases). Per the germline V gene, CDR1 is WSHSY and CDR2 is SAAADI. The CDR3 spans 15 residues. The V and J ends lost 6 bases and 0 bases respectively, with 11 bases between them. The CDR3 here is CASRGGLSNTGELFF. CDR3 sequence (DNA): TGCGCCAGCAGGGGGGGGCTTTCGAACACCGGGGAGCTGTTTTTT.

The J gene is TRBJ2-7, the V gene TRBV27, with 7 positions matching TRBD2. V shed 2 bases, J shed 5 bases, and the junction held 9 bases outside the gene matches. Germline CDR1 is MNHEY and CDR2 is SMNVEV (reference sequence). This CDR3 contains 15 residues. As DNA, the CDR3 is TGTGCCAGCAGTTTAGGGGTAGCGGGTAGCAACGAGCAGTACTTC. It specifies CASSLGVAGSNEQYF.

The genes are TRBV6-6 and TRBJ2-7, with TRBD2 matching 13 bases. With V trimmed by 0 bases and J by 1 base, 0 bases remained unmatched. The CDR3 is 16 residues long. Germline V gene sequence: CDR1 MNHNY, CDR2 SVGAGI (reference sequence). CDR3 in amino acids: CASSYSTSGRSYEQYF. The CDR3 DNA reads as TGTGCCAGCAGTTACTCGACTAGCGGGAGGTCCTACGAGCAGTACTTC.